The present T cell receptor (beta chain) was sequenced within a study of type 1 and type 2 diabetes patients. Background on the study: Magnetic bead positive selection isolated CD4+ or CD8+ T cells from PBMCs.

Amplification started from genomic DNA. The TCR beta CDR3 region was amplified using 30 forward and 13 reverse primers. Via MiXCR, TCRdb re-called the multiplex PCR reads, giving one row per CDR3 protein. The sample consists of 250,000 or so distinct CDR3 sequences, roughly 48% of them appearing once. The CDR3 is 15 amino acids. V was pared by 4 bases and J by 6 bases, with 8 bases of the junction left unmatched. The V gene's germline CDR1 is SGHTA and CDR2 FQGTGA. No donor had another autoimmune disease or recent infection within four weeks. Ten milliliters of peripheral blood were drawn from each donor. This clonotype has only a few counts.

V usage is TRBV7-3 and J usage is TRBJ2-1; 8 bases match TRBD2. The sequence came from a man aged 18-30 years with type 2 diabetes. The sequencing input was peripheral blood mononuclear cells (PBMCs). The CDR3 is CASSSREGLGNEQFF. DNA for the CDR3: TGTGCCAGCAGCTCCCGGGAGGGCCTCGGCAATGAGCAGTTCTTC.